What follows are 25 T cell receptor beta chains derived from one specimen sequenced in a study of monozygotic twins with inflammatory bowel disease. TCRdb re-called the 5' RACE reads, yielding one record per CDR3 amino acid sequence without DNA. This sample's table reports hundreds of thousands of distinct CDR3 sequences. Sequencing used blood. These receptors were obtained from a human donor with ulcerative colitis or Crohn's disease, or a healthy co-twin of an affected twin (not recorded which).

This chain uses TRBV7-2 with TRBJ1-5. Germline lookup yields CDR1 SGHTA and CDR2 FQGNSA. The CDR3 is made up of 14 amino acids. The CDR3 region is CASSLAGPNQPQHF. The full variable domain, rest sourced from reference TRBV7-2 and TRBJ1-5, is GAGVSQSPSNKVTEKGKDVELRCDPISGHTALYWYRQSLGQGLEFLIYFQGNSAPDKSGLPSDRFSAERTGGSVSTLTIQRTQQEDSAVYLCASSLAGPNQPQHFGDGTRLSIL.

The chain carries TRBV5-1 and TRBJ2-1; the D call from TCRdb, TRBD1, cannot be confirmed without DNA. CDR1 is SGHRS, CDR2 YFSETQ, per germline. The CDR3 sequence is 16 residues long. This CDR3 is CASTPSVLGGDNEQFF.

The chain's CDR3 is CASSHYIGGNYEQYF. J is TRBJ2-7 and V is TRBV28; TCRdb proposes TRBD2, but this gene call is untestable without DNA. CDR3 size: 15 residues. Germline assignment: CDR1 MDHEN and CDR2 SYDVKM. The whole variable domain, remainder taken from reference TRBV28 and TRBJ2-7, is DVKVTQSSRYLVKRTGEKVFLECVQDMDHENMFWYRQDPGLGLRLIYFSYDVKMKEKGDIPEGYSVSREKKERFSLILESASTNQTSMYLCASSHYIGGNYEQYFGPGTRLTVT.

The chain's CDR3 is CASSDTNQPQHF. The rearrangement uses TRBV12-3 or TRBV12-4 and TRBJ1-5. The CDR3 spans 12 residues.

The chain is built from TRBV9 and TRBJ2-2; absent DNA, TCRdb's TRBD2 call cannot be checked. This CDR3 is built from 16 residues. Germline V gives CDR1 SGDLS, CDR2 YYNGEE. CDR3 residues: CASSVTSGSNTGELFF.

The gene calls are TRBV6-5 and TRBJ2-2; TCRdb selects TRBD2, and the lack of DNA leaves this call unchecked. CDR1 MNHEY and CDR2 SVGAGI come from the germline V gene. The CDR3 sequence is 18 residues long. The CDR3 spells CASSYWVDSGGSTGELFF.

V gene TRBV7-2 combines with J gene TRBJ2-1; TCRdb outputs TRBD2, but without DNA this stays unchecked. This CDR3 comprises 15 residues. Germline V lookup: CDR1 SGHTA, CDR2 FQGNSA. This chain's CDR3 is CASSLVTGGPNEQFF.

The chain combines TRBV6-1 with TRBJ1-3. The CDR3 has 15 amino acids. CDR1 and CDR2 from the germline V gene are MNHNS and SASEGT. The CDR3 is CASGRTGASGNTIYF.

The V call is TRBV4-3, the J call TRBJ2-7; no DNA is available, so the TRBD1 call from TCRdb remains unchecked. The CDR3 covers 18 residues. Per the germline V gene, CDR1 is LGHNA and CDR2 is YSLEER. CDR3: CASSQEYARVEPSYEQYF.

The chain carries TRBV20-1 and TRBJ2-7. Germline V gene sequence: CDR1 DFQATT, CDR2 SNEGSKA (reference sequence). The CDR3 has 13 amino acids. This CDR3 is CSARGLATDEQYF.

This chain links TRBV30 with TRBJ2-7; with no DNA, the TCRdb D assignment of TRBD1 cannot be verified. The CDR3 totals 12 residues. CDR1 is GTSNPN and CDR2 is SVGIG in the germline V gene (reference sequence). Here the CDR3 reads CAYQGEDYEQYF.

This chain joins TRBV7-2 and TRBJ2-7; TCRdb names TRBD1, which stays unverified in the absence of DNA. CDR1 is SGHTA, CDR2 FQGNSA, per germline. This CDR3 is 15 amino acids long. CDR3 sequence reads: CASSLDQGNLGEQYF. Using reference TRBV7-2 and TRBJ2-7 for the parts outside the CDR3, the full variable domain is GAGVSQSPSNKVTEKGKDVELRCDPISGHTALYWYRQSLGQGLEFLIYFQGNSAPDKSGLPSDRFSAERTGGSVSTLTIQRTQQEDSAVYLCASSLDQGNLGEQYFGPGTRLTVT.

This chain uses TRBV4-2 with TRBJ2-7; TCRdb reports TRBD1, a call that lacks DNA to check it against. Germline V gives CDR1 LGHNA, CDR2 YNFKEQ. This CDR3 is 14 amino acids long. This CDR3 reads CASSQGDSSYEQYF.

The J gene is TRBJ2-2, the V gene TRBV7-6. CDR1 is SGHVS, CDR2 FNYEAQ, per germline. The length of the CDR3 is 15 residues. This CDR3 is CASSYSGTPTGELFF. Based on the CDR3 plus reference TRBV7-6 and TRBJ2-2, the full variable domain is GAGVSQSPRYKVTKRGQDVALRCDPISGHVSLYWYRQALGQGPEFLTYFNYEAQQDKSGLPNDRFSAERPEGSISTLTIQRTEQRDSAMYRCASSYSGTPTGELFFGEGSRLTVL.

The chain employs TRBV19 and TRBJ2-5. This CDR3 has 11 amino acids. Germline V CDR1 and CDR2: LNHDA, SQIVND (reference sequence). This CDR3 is CASRVEETQYF.

This CDR3 reads CASSPQPREPQHF. V gene TRBV7-2 combines with J gene TRBJ1-5; TCRdb outputs TRBD1, but without DNA this stays unchecked. CDR1 is SGHTA and CDR2 is FQGNSA in the germline V gene. This CDR3 is built from 13 residues.

The CDR3 reads CAIGGGVNQPQHF. The chain couples TRBV10-3 to TRBJ1-5; TCRdb selects TRBD1, and the lack of DNA leaves this call unchecked. This CDR3 comprises 13 residues. CDR1 and CDR2 from the germline V gene are ENHRY and SYGVKD.

This chain's CDR3 is CASSLGLAGVSEQYF. The rearrangement joins TRBV12-3 or TRBV12-4 to TRBJ2-7; there is no DNA to check the TCRdb D call of TRBD2. There are 15 residues in the CDR3.

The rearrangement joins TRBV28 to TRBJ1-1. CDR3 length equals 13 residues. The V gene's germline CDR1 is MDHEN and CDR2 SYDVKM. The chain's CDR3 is CASSPQPNTEAFF.

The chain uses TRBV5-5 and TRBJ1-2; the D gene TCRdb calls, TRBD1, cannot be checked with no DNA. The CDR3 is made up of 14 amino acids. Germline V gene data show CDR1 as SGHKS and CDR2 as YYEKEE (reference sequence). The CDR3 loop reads CASTRGAENYGYTF.

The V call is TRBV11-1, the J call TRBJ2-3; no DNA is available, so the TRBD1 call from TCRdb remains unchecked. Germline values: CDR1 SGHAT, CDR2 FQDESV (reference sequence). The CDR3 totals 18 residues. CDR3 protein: CASSPLTPWRTPADTQYF.

The CDR3 region is CSVADSGQLYGYTF. The chain links TRBV29-1 to TRBJ1-2; TCRdb outputs TRBD1, but without DNA this stays unchecked. The CDR3 extends over 14 amino acids. Looked up from germline, CDR1 is SQVTM and CDR2 is ANQGSEA.

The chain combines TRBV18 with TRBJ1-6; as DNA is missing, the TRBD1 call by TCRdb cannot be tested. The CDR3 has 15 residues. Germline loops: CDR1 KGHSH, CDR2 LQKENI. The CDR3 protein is CASSLRQGTLSPLHF.

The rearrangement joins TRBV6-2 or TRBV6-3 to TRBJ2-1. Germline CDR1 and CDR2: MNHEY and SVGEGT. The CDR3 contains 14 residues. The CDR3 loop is CASSYTTGFDEQFF.

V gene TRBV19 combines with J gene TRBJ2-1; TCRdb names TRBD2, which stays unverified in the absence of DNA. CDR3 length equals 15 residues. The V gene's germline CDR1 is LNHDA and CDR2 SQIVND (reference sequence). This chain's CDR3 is CASSIDLGLDNEQFF.